This TCR beta chain was obtained from a study of blood T cells in healthy people across ages. Study-wide background: Template switching captured about one barcoded beta molecule per two T cells. Study results and limitations: Naive CD4+ cells and diversity were both higher in long-lived donors than in aged donors.

CDR3 length equals 16 residues. The V gene's germline CDR1 is MNHNS and CDR2 SASEGT. V lost 5 bases and J 0 bases, leaving 14 bases between the germline ends. Researchers collected roughly 9.8 milliliters of peripheral blood from every single donor. A J-beta primer mix and a sample-barcoded 5' primer were used in a second PCR of about 7 to 12 cycles. From the 5' RACE reads, TCRdb called clonotypes with MiXCR, one entry per CDR3 protein. Among around 2 million distinct CDR3 sequences, 35% to 50% were seen once, and the ten largest hold under 25%. A note on this clonotype: Its antigen is unknown.

Sequenced sample: blood. The source of this sequence is a human donor in good health. V gene TRBV6-1 combines with J gene TRBJ1-5; D gene ambiguous. CDR3 DNA sequence: TGTGCCAGCAGTTTACATGTCAGGTATAGCAATCAGCCCCAGCATTTT. The encoded protein is CASSLHVRYSNQPQHF.